These 20 T cell receptor beta chains were sequenced from one sample in a study of cytomegalovirus exposure and HLA in healthy donors. The PCR employed 60 Vbeta primers together with 13 Jbeta primers. Sequencing used immunoSEQ multiplex PCR; TCRdb keeps in-frame clones, though not all of them. Of around 120,000 clones detected, around two thirds appear once; the ten largest clones hold around 2.6%. The source material was PBMCs. The receptors were gathered from a human donor in good health.

The sample holds one count of this clone. CDR3 residues: CASSIAAGAREQFF. In DNA, the CDR3 is TGTGCCAGTAGTATCGCAGCGGGGGCTCGGGAGCAGTTCTTC. V is TRBV19 and J is TRBJ2-1; 8 positions agree with TRBD2. J gave up 10 bases and V 3 bases, and 8 bases lay outside the gene matches. From germline, CDR1 is LNHDA and CDR2 SQIVND (reference sequence). The CDR3 spans 14 residues.

The chain joins TRBV30 to TRBJ2-5; D is unclear. Trimming took off 0 bases at V and 9 bases at J, with 14 bases between the two ends. The CDR3 covers 13 residues. CDR1 and CDR2 (germline): GTSNPN, SVGIG (reference sequence). The CDR3 region is CAWSVPLLESQYF. CDR3 nucleotide sequence: TGTGCCTGGAGTGTACCCCTACTCGAGTCCCAGTACTTC.

This rearrangement joins TRBV19 to TRBJ2-1; D perhaps matches TRBD2 (6 bases). The V gene's germline CDR1 is LNHDA and CDR2 SQIVND (reference sequence). The CDR3 has 17 residues. Deletions cut 3 bases from V and 7 bases from J, with 22 bases between. The CDR3 loop is CASSMRGWGRAGNEQFF. CDR3 nucleotides: TGTGCCAGTAGTATGAGAGGGTGGGGTAGGGCGGGAAATGAGCAGTTCTTC.

V gene TRBV25-1 combines with J gene TRBJ1-1, with TRBD1 identical over 8 bases. The J segment lost 0 bases and the V segment lost 0 bases, leaving 6 bases of the junction unmatched. The CDR3 has 17 amino acids. CDR1 is MGHDK and CDR2 is SYGVNS in the germline V gene. The CDR3 here is CASSEYGQGLLNTEAFF. In DNA form, the CDR3 reads TGTGCCAGCAGTGAATACGGACAGGGCCTTTTGAACACTGAAGCTTTCTTT.

This clone was counted once. The V call is TRBV27, the J call TRBJ2-7, with 7 bases matching TRBD2. Germline values: CDR1 MNHEY, CDR2 SMNVEV (reference sequence). The CDR3 extends over 13 amino acids. The V segment lost 5 bases and the J segment 6 bases; nucleotides outside the gene matches: 7. This chain's CDR3 is CASSLRLAGEQYF. The CDR3 DNA sequence: TGTGCCAGCAGTCTACGACTAGCTGGCGAGCAGTACTTC.

This clone has just a few counts. This chain connects TRBV7-2 to TRBJ2-1, with D possibly matching TRBD2 (6 bases). Trimming shortened V by 1 base and J by 3 bases, and 10 bases separated the two germline ends. This CDR3 has 15 amino acids. In germline, CDR1 is SGHTA, CDR2 FQGNSA. This CDR3 is CASSLVVAVYNEQFF. CDR3 DNA sequence: TGTGCCAGCAGCTTAGTGGTAGCGGTCTACAATGAGCAGTTCTTC.

This clone appeared a few times. The CDR3 nucleotides are TGCGCCAGCAGCTTGGCAGGGACTAGCGTCAATGAGCAGTTCTTC. It codes for CASSLAGTSVNEQFF. J is TRBJ2-1 and V is TRBV5-1; 10 positions agree with TRBD2. Germline-derived CDR1 and CDR2 are SGHRS and YFSETQ. Losses at the gene ends were 0 bases for V and 6 bases for J; bases not matched to a gene: 3. CDR3 length: 15 residues.

V and J are TRBV5-4 and TRBJ2-3; tentatively, D is TRBD2 (5 bases). The germline V gene encodes CDR1 SGHNT and CDR2 YYREEE (reference sequence). The CDR3 is 12 amino acids. V lost 6 bases and J lost 10, with 15 bases in between. The chain's CDR3 is CASTFPRGPQYF. The DNA of the CDR3 is TGTGCCAGCACCTTCCCCCGGGGTCCGCAGTATTTT.

The chain combines TRBV6-1 with TRBJ2-7; 9 bases align to TRBD2. From germline, CDR1 is MNHNS and CDR2 SASEGT. The CDR3 totals 15 residues. With V trimmed by 8 bases and J by 6 bases, 14 bases remained unmatched. CDR3 amino acids: CASQTLGTSIVEQYF. The CDR3 DNA reads as TGTGCCAGCCAAACCTTAGGGACTAGCATAGTCGAGCAGTACTTC.

J is TRBJ2-3 and V is TRBV5-4; 9 bases line up with TRBD2. Looked up from germline, CDR1 is SGHNT and CDR2 is YYREEE (reference sequence). This CDR3 comprises 18 residues. Losses at the gene ends were 4 bases for V and 0 bases for J; bases not matched to a gene: 12. The CDR3 sequence is CASSKPLLGLASTDTQYF. The DNA of the CDR3 is TGTGCCAGCAGCAAACCCCTGCTGGGACTAGCTAGCACAGATACGCAGTATTTT.

This clone occurred a few times. The J gene is TRBJ2-7, the V gene TRBV29-1; no clear D. The CDR3 totals 12 residues. The V end was cut by 7 bases, the J end by 4 bases, with 14 bases between. Germline V CDR1 and CDR2: SQVTM, ANQGSEA. CDR3 nucleotide sequence: TGCAGCGCCCGGTTCCAATCTTACGAGCAGTACTTC. This translates into CSARFQSYEQYF.

DNA of the CDR3: TGTGCCAGCTCACCAAAGAAAGCCGACAGTTGGATCGAGCAGTACTTC. Its translation is CASSPKKADSWIEQYF. The chain carries TRBV18 and TRBJ2-7; a weak D match, TRBD1 (5 bases). The CDR3 runs to 16 residues. Germline CDR1 is KGHSH and CDR2 is LQKENI. Trimming shortened V by 2 bases and J by 6 bases, and 20 bases separated the two germline ends.

The chain uses TRBV10-1 and TRBJ2-3; D perhaps matches TRBD2 (5 bases). V was clipped by 3 bases and J by 4 bases, with 8 bases between them. Germline CDR1 and CDR2: WNHNN and SYGVQD (reference sequence). The CDR3 loop spans 13 amino acids. The chain's CDR3 is CASSDPLADTQYF. CDR3 nucleotides: TGCGCCAGCAGTGACCCACTAGCAGATACGCAGTATTTT.

Here the CDR3 reads CASSRRGDSYNEQFF. The CDR3 region has the DNA TGTGCCAGCAGCCGCAGAGGGGACAGCTACAATGAGCAGTTCTTC. The chain carries TRBV7-2 and TRBJ2-1, with 7 nucleotides matching TRBD1. The length of the CDR3 is 15 residues. Per the germline V gene, CDR1 is SGHTA and CDR2 is FQGNSA. Trimming at V came to 5 bases and at J to 3 bases, leaving 7 bases not matched to a gene. Full variable domain (remainder filled in from reference TRBV7-2 and TRBJ2-1): GAGVSQSPSNKVTEKGKDVELRCDPISGHTALYWYRQSLGQGLEFLIYFQGNSAPDKSGLPSDRFSAERTGGSVSTLTIQRTQQEDSAVYLCASSRRGDSYNEQFFGPGTRLTVL.

The chain links TRBV19 to TRBJ2-2; 7 bases line up with TRBD2. The germline V gene has CDR1 LNHDA and CDR2 SQIVND (reference sequence). The CDR3 contains 17 residues. Trimming cost V 4 bases and J 0 bases; bases outside gene matches: 8. CDR3 region: CASSRRGITANTGELFF. The CDR3 bases are TGTGCCAGTAGTAGGCGGGGGATTACTGCGAACACCGGGGAGCTGTTTTTT. The whole variable domain, remainder taken from reference TRBV19 and TRBJ2-2, is DGGITQSPKYLFRKEGQNVTLSCEQNLNHDAMYWYRQDPGQGLRLIYYSQIVNDFQKGDIAEGYSVSREKKESFPLTVTSAQKNPTAFYLCASSRRGITANTGELFFGEGSRLTVL.

J is TRBJ2-1 and V is TRBV27, with TRBD2 matching 13 bases. Germline CDR1 reads MNHEY; CDR2 reads SMNVEV (reference sequence). The trim removed 6 bases at V and 0 bases at J, leaving 8 bases unmatched. The CDR3 length is 18 residues. CDR3 sequence: CASRMGTSGVSSYNEQFF. The CDR3 bases are TGTGCCAGCAGAATGGGGACTAGCGGGGTTAGCTCCTACAATGAGCAGTTCTTC.

In the case of this clone: An end of the junction differs from the germline gene, which may be a read error. The chain is built from TRBV7-7 and TRBJ2-5; TRBD2 aligns across 12 bases. Germline V gene data show CDR1 as SSHAT and CDR2 as FNYEAQ (reference sequence). CDR3 length: 16 amino acids. This CDR3 is CASSLGTSGSRETQYF. Written as DNA, the CDR3 is TGTGCTAGCAGCTTAGGGACTAGCGGGTCCCGAGAGACCCAGTACTTC.

The rearrangement links TRBV27 to TRBJ1-1; 10 bases match TRBD1. The ends lost 5 bases at V and 5 bases at J; junction bases unmatched: 5. Germline V CDR1 and CDR2: MNHEY, SMNVEV (reference sequence). This CDR3 spans 14 amino acids. This CDR3 reads CASSVGTGVTEAFF. In DNA form, the CDR3 reads TGTGCCAGCAGTGTTGGGACAGGGGTTACTGAAGCTTTCTTT.

V is TRBV6-5 and J is TRBJ2-1; the D gene is possibly TRBD1 (5 bases). Germline assignment: CDR1 MNHEY and CDR2 SVGAGI. V was clipped by 0 bases and J by 3 bases, with 12 bases between them. The CDR3 is 16 amino acids. Written as DNA, the CDR3 is TGTGCCAGCAGTTACTCAGCTGGCAGGGACTACAATGAGCAGTTCTTC. Its protein is CASSYSAGRDYNEQFF.

V is TRBV7-3 and J is TRBJ2-3; 7 bases are a match to TRBD1. This CDR3 is 14 amino acids long. CDR1 SGHTA and CDR2 FQGTGA come from the germline V gene. Unmatched junction bases numbered 1, after V lost 0 bases and J lost 4 bases. As DNA, the CDR3 is TGTGCCAGCAGCTTAACAGGGGGCGCAGATACGCAGTATTTT. It codes for CASSLTGGADTQYF. The variable domain in full, completed from reference TRBV7-3 and TRBJ2-3, reads GAGVSQTPSNKVTEKGKYVELRCDPISGHTALYWYRQSLGQGPEFLIYFQGTGAADDSGLPNDRFFAVRPEGSVSTLKIQRTERGDSAVYLCASSLTGGADTQYFGPGTRLTVL.